The 18 T cell receptor beta chains in this list originate from one sample, sequenced in a study of OX40 agonist ivuxolimab in advanced cancers. Here immunoSEQ multiplex PCR was the method, and the copy in TCRdb shows in-frame clones only, minus some. Here the sample spans some 96,000 clones, roughly 90% being singletons. Sequencing used CD4+ or CD8+ T cells sorted from blood, obtained in a trial of the OX40 agonist ivuxolimab. These receptors were obtained from an adult with an advanced solid tumor such as melanoma, head and neck, liver or kidney cancer.

The rearrangement joins TRBV30 to TRBJ2-1, with TRBD2 matching 9 bases. V lost 1 base, J lost 10 bases, and 8 bases stayed unmatched. The length of the CDR3 is 14 residues. Germline V gene sequence: CDR1 GTSNPN, CDR2 SVGIG (reference sequence). The CDR3 DNA is TGTGCCTGGAGTGCCGGGACTAGCAACCCAGAGCAGTTCTTC. It translates to CAWSAGTSNPEQFF.

The CDR3 loop is CASRSLAGTYNEQFF. CDR3 nucleotides: TGTGCCAGCAGAAGTCTAGCGGGGACTTACAATGAGCAGTTCTTC. The V gene is TRBV5-5, the J gene TRBJ2-1, with 9 bases matching TRBD2. Per germline, CDR1 SGHKS and CDR2 YYEKEE (reference sequence). The CDR3 consists of 15 residues. The junction had 7 bases not matched to a gene; V was cut back by 5 bases and J by 4 bases.

The CDR3 loop reads CASSFSGQGIKLFF. CDR3 DNA: TGTGCCAGCAGCTTTTCAGGACAGGGGATAAAACTGTTTTTT. The genes are TRBV7-9 and TRBJ1-4, with 9 bases identical to TRBD1. The junction had 6 bases not matched to a gene; V was cut back by 3 bases and J by 10 bases. Germline V lookup: CDR1 SEHNR, CDR2 FQNEAQ (reference sequence). The CDR3 has 14 residues.

The chain couples TRBV2 to TRBJ1-5; D gene ambiguous. This CDR3 is built from 15 residues. Germline CDR1 SNHLY, CDR2 FYNNEI. The ends were cut back, 3 bases at V and 2 bases at J, with 11 bases in the middle. The CDR3 sequence is CASSEGKVGNQPQHF. Here the CDR3 DNA reads TGTGCCAGCAGTGAGGGCAAGGTGGGCAATCAGCCCCAGCATTTT.

The chain carries TRBV27 and TRBJ2-2; 7 bases agree with TRBD1. Germline V CDR1 and CDR2: MNHEY, SMNVEV (reference sequence). Losses at the gene ends were 2 bases for V and 2 bases for J; bases not matched to a gene: 2. The CDR3 sequence is 15 residues long. The CDR3 DNA follows: TGTGCCAGCAGTTTAGGGACAGCAAACACCGGGGAGCTGTTTTTT. This codes for CASSLGTANTGELFF.

The table lists this clone with a few counts. This chain connects TRBV29-1 to TRBJ2-1, with D uncertain. This CDR3 has 14 amino acids. Germline V gene lookup returns CDR1 SQVTM and CDR2 ANQGSEA. Deletions cut 1 base from V and 4 bases from J, with 11 bases between. CDR3 region: CSVEATGTYNEQFF. The CDR3, as DNA: TGCAGCGTTGAAGCTACCGGAACTTACAATGAGCAGTTCTTC.

In this sample, this clone turned up once. V is TRBV9 and J is TRBJ1-5; D might be TRBD1 (5 bases). Trimming cost V 1 base and J 1 base, with 9 bases left between them. Per the germline V gene, CDR1 is SGDLS and CDR2 is YYNGEE. The CDR3 covers 15 residues. The CDR3 DNA sequence: TGTGCCAGCAGCGTAACAGGCCAGAGCAATCAGCCCCAGCATTTT. This encodes CASSVTGQSNQPQHF.

This chain uses TRBV11-1 with TRBJ2-1; D may be TRBD1 or TRBD2 (5 bases each). The ends were cut back, 1 base at V and 0 bases at J, with 7 bases in the middle. Germline loops: CDR1 SGHAT, CDR2 FQDESV (reference sequence). This CDR3 contains 15 residues. CDR3 protein: CASSLVGVSYNEQFF. The DNA of the CDR3 is TGTGCCAGCAGCTTAGTGGGGGTCTCCTACAATGAGCAGTTCTTC.

The gene calls are TRBV19 and TRBJ1-5, with 7 bases fitting TRBD1. Germline CDR1 reads LNHDA; CDR2 reads SQIVND (reference sequence). The CDR3 has 15 amino acids. J gave up 1 base and V 5 bases, and 5 bases lay outside the gene matches. CDR3 in DNA: TGTGCCAGTAGTCCGGGACAGCTAAGCAATCAGCCCCAGCATTTT. Translation: CASSPGQLSNQPQHF. Full variable domain (missing parts from reference TRBV19 and TRBJ1-5): DGGITQSPKYLFRKEGQNVTLSCEQNLNHDAMYWYRQDPGQGLRLIYYSQIVNDFQKGDIAEGYSVSREKKESFPLTVTSAQKNPTAFYLCASSPGQLSNQPQHFGDGTRLSIL.

This rearrangement joins TRBV21-1 to TRBJ1-2; the listed D gene, TRBD1, was not tested against the DNA. TRBV21-1 is listed as a pseudogene. This CDR3 is built from 14 residues. CDR3 bases: TGTGCCAGAGAGTCGCAGCAGGCCGCCTATGGCTACACCTTC. Residues: CARESQQAAYGYTF.

The genes are TRBV11-2 and TRBJ2-7, with D maybe TRBD2 (7 bases). The V gene lost 3 bases and the J gene lost 5 bases, with 20 bases spanning the gap. The CDR3 runs to 16 residues. Germline-derived CDR1 and CDR2 are SGHAT and FQNNGV. CDR3 in amino acids: CASSFSIFGGGDEQYF. DNA of the CDR3: TGTGCCAGCAGCTTTTCCATCTTTGGGGGGGGCGACGAGCAGTACTTC.

V and J are TRBV7-6 and TRBJ2-7; D may be TRBD1 (6 bases). The CDR3 spans 16 residues. CDR1 is SGHVS, CDR2 FNYEAQ, per germline. V was cut by 8 bases and J by 1 base, with 21 bases left in between. CDR3 region: CASRPSVGQGSYEQYF. The CDR3 nucleotides read TGTGCCAGCCGCCCATCGGTTGGGCAGGGGTCCTACGAGCAGTACTTC.

The genes are TRBV28 and TRBJ2-1; 14 nucleotides line up with TRBD2. Germline values: CDR1 MDHEN, CDR2 SYDVKM. The CDR3 sequence is 15 residues long. The trim removed 5 bases at V and 7 bases at J, leaving 4 bases unmatched. The CDR3 DNA sequence: TGTGCCAGCAGTCCGACTAGCGGGAGGGAGAATGAGCAGTTCTTC. Translated, it gives CASSPTSGRENEQFF.

The gene calls are TRBV7-9 and TRBJ1-3; D is unresolved. Trimming stripped 3 bases from V and 4 bases from J, with 10 bases between. The CDR3 extends over 14 amino acids. Germline CDR1 is SEHNR and CDR2 is FQNEAQ (reference sequence). CDR3 residues: CASSFLRFGNTIYF. The DNA for the CDR3 is TGTGCCAGCAGCTTCCTCAGGTTCGGAAACACCATATATTTT.

The V gene is TRBV7-9, the J gene TRBJ2-7, with TRBD1 identical over 11 bases. This CDR3 spans 15 amino acids. Germline trimming cut 5 bases from V and 6 bases from J; bases unmatched to any gene: 9. The germline CDR1 and CDR2 sequences are SEHNR and FQNEAQ (reference sequence). CDR3 nucleotides: TGTGCCAGCAGCCAGGAGGGACAGGGGGGTTCCGAGCAGTACTTC. Its protein is CASSQEGQGGSEQYF.

The chain combines TRBV27 with TRBJ1-5, with D hard to call. The V end lost 3 bases, the J end lost 0 bases, and 9 bases lay between the germline ends. The CDR3 is 15 amino acids. Per the germline V gene, CDR1 is MNHEY and CDR2 is SMNVEV (reference sequence). CDR3 sequence (DNA): TGTGCCAGCAGTTTCGACGGGAGTAGCAATCAGCCCCAGCATTTT. Translating gives CASSFDGSSNQPQHF.

The gene calls are TRBV28 and TRBJ2-5, with 7 bases fitting TRBD1. V trimming: 6 bases; J trimming: 5 bases; junction bases outside the gene matches: 12. The CDR3 sequence is 15 residues long. The V gene's germline CDR1 is MDHEN and CDR2 SYDVKM. The CDR3 is CASSLPTGDGETQYF. CDR3 sequence (DNA): TGTGCCAGCAGCCTCCCCACAGGGGATGGGGAGACCCAGTACTTC.

The chain carries TRBV5-1 and TRBJ2-1; D is possibly TRBD1 (5 bases). The CDR3 extends over 14 amino acids. V was pared by 0 bases and J by 4 bases, with 8 bases between. In germline, CDR1 is SGHRS, CDR2 YFSETQ. CDR3 nucleotides: TGCGCCAGCAGCTTGGGACAGAATTACAATGAGCAGTTCTTC. It encodes CASSLGQNYNEQFF.